The entry that follows covers one T cell receptor (beta chain) sequence. Antigen: not known. The record originates from a study of T cell responses to AZD1222 COVID-19 vaccine. Profiling relied on immunoSEQ multiplex PCR, and the TCRdb table lists in-frame clones only, not all of them. The data hold 80,000 to 95,000 clones, with roughly 90% observed a single time. Findings and limits, study-wide: The donors showed a predominance of white British ancestry and of females, with possible underestimation of clonal diversity. With two AZD1222 doses given, Spike-specific TCR breadth and depth both rose. Only a handful of AZD1222 recipients, several in all, had baseline seropositivity. Every sample of the repertoires postdated the peak T cell response.

The sequence came from an adult in good health. The sample was peripheral blood, taken on day 0 of MenACWY control vaccination.

The CDR3 coding sequence is TGTGCCAGCAGCTCCTCCCGGGACAGTTCCTACGAGCAGTACTTC. It specifies CASSSSRDSSYEQYF. The gene calls are TRBV21-1 and TRBJ2-7; no check of the table's D call, TRBD1, against the DNA was made. TRBV21-1 is recorded as a pseudogene. The CDR3 length is 15 residues.